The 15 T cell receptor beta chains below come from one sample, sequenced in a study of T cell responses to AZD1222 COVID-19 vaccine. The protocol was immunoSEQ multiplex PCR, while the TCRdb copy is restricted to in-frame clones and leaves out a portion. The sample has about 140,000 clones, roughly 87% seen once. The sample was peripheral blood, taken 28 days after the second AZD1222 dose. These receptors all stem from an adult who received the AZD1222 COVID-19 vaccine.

CDR3 bases: TGTGCCAGCAGCCAAGGTGCTCTCGAGGCACAAAGTCGAGCTTTCTTT. Translated: CASSQGALEAQSRAFF. This chain connects TRBV3-1 (or the pseudogene TRBV3-2) to TRBJ1-1; D is ambiguous. This CDR3 has 16 amino acids. V was clipped by 1 base and J by 10 bases, with 22 bases between them. The V gene's germline CDR1 is LGHDT and CDR2 YNNKEL (reference sequence).

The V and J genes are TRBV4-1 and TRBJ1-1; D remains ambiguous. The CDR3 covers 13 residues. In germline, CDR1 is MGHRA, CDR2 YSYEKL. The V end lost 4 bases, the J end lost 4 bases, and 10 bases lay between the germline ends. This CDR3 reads CASSPRGITEAFF. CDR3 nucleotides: TGCGCCAGCAGCCCCCGAGGCATCACTGAAGCTTTCTTT.

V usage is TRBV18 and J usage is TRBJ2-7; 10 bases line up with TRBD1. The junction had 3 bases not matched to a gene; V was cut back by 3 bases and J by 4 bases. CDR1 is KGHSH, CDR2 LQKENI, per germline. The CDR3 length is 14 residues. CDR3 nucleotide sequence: TGTGCCAGCTCACCGGGACAGGGGAAATACGAGCAGTACTTC. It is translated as CASSPGQGKYEQYF.

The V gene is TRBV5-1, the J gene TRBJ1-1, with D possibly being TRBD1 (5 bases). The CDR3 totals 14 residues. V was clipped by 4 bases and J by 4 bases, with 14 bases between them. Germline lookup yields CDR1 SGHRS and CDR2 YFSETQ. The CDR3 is CASSPGTPATEAFF. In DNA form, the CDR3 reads TGCGCCAGCAGCCCCGGGACGCCCGCCACTGAAGCTTTCTTT.

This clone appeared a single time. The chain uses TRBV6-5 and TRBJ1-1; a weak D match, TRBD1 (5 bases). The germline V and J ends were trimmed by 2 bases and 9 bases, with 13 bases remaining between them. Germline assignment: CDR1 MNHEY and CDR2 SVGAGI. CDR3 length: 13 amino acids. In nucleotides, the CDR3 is TGTGCCAGCAGTTACGTTGTAGGGACCAAAGCTTTCTTT. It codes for CASSYVVGTKAFF.

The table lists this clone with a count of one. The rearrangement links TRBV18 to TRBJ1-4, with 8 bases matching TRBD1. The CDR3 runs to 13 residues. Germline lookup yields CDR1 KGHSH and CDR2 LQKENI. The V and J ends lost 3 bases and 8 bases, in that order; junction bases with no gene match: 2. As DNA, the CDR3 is TGTGCCAGCTCACCGGGACAGGAGGAAAAACTGTTTTTT. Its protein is CASSPGQEEKLFF.

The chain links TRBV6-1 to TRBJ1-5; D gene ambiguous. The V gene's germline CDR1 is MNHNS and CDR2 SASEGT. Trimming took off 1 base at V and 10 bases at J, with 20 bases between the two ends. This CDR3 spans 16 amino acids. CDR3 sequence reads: CASSEVIGRTISPQHF. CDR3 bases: TGTGCCAGCAGTGAAGTAATTGGCAGGACCATCTCTCCCCAGCATTTT.

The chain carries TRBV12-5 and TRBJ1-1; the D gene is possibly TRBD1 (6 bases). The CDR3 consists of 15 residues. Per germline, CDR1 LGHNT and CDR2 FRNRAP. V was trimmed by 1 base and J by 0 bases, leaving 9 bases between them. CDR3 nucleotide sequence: TGTGCTAGTGGTTTGGGGACAGAGGTGAACACTGAAGCTTTCTTT. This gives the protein CASGLGTEVNTEAFF.

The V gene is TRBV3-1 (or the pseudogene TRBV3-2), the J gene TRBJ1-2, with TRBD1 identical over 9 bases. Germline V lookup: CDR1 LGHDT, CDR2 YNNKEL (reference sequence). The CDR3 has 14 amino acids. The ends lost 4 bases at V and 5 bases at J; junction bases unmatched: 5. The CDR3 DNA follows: TGTGCCAGCAGCCTGACGGGACAGGGTTATGGCTACACCTTC. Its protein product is CASSLTGQGYGYTF.

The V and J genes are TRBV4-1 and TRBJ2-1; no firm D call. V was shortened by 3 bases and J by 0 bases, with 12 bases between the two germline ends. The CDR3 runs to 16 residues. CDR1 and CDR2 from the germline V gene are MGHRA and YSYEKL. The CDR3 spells CASSHEPRSSYNEQFF. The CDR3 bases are TGCGCCAGCAGCCACGAGCCTCGGAGCTCCTACAATGAGCAGTTCTTC.

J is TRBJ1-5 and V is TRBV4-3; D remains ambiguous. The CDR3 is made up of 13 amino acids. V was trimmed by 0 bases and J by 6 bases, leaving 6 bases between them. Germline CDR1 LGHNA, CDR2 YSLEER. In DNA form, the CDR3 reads TGCGCCAGCAGCCAAGAGGGCGCTCAGCCCCAGCATTTT. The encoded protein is CASSQEGAQPQHF.

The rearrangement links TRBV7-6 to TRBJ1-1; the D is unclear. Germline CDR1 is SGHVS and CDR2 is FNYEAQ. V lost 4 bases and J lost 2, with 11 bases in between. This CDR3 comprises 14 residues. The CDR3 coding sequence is TGTGCCAGCAGCTCTCCGGACGGTAACACTGAAGCTTTCTTT. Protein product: CASSSPDGNTEAFF.

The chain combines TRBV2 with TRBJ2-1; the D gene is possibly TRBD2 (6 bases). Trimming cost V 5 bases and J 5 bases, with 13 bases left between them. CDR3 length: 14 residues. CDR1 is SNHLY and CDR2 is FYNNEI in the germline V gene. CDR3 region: CASSPRLGDNEQFF. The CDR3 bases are TGTGCCAGCAGTCCTAGACTAGGTGACAATGAGCAGTTCTTC.

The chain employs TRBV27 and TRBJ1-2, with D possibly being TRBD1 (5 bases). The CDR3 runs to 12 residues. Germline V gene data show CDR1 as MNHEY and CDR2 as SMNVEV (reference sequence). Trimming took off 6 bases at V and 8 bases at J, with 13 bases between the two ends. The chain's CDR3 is CASRGTAGGYTF. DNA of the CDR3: TGTGCCAGCAGGGGGACGGCAGGAGGCTACACCTTC.

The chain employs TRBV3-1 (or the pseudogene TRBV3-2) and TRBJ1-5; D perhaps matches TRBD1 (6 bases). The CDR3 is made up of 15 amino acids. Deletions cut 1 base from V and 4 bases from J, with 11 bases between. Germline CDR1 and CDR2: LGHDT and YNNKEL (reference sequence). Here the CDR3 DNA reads TGTGCCAGCAGCCAAGTCGGAGGGGGGAATCAGCCCCAGCATTTT. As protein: CASSQVGGGNQPQHF.